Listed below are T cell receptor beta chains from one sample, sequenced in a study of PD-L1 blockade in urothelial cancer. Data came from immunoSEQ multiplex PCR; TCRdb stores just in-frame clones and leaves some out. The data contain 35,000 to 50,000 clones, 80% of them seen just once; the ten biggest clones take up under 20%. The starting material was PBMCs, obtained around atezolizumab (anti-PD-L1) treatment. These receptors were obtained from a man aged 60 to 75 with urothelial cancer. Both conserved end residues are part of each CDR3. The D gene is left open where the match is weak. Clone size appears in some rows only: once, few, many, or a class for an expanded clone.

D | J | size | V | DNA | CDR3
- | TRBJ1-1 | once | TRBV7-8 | TGTGCCAGCAGCTTTCGAGCTAACACTGAAGCTTTCTTT | CASSFRANTEAFF
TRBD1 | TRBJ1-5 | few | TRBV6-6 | TGTGCCAGCAGTTACCGGGACAGGGAGGCTCAGCCCCAGCATTTT | CASSYRDREAQPQHF
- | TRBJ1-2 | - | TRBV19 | TGTGCCAGTAAGGGTGTTGGAGGGGAGCTTAACTATGGCTACACCTTC | CASKGVGGELNYGYTF
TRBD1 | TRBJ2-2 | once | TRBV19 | TGTGCCAGTAGGCAGGACAGGGTGAACACCGGGGAGCTGTTTTTT | CASRQDRVNTGELFF
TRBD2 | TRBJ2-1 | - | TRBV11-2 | TGTGCCAGCAGAGTGGGACTAGCGGGGTACAATGAGCAGTTCTTC | CASRVGLAGYNEQFF
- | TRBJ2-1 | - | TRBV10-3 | TGTGCCTCCGGCGGGACTGGAAGCTCCTACAATGAGCAGTTCTTC | CASGGTGSSYNEQFF
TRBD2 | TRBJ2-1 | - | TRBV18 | TGTGCCAGCTCACCACCTGCAAAGCGGGGGGGATCCCGGGCCTACAATGAGCAGTTCTTC | CASSPPAKRGGSRAYNEQFF
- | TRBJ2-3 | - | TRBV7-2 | TGTGCCAGCATAAAGGAGTACACAGATACGCAGTATTTT | CASIKEYTDTQYF
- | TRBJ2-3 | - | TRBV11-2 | TGTGCCAGCAGCTTAGATGAACTTCCCGTCACAGATACGCAGTATTTT | CASSLDELPVTDTQYF
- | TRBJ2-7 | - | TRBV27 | TGTGCCAGCACCCCTCGGAGGGGATACGAGCAGTACTTC | CASTPRRGYEQYF
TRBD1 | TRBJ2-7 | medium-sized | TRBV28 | TGTGCCAGCAGTTTGTTGACAGGGGGCTTTTCCGAGCAGTACTTC | CASSLLTGGFSEQYF
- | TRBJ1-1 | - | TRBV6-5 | TGTGCCAGCAGTTACTCCCCCCGAGGGACTGAAGCTTTCTTT | CASSYSPRGTEAFF
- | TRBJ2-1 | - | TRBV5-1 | TGCGCCAGCAGCCCCACAAGCCCGGGCTCCTACAATGAGCAGTTCTTC | CASSPTSPGSYNEQFF
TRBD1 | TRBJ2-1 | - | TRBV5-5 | TGTGCCAGCAGGGGACAGGGTACGTACAATGAGCAGTTCTTC | CASRGQGTYNEQFF
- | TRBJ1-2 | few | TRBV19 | TGTGCCAGTAGCTCACAGGAGACAGGACGGATAATTTATGGCTACACCTTC | CASSSQETGRIIYGYTF
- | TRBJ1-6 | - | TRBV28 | TGTGCCAGCAGTTCCTTTTCGCAGGGATACTCACCCCTCCACTTT | CASSSFSQGYSPLHF
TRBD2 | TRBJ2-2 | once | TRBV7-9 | TGTGCCAGCAGCTTAGGCGCAGCGGGAGGGAACACCGGGGAGCTGTTTTTT | CASSLGAAGGNTGELFF
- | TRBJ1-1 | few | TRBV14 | TGTGCCAGCAACCACTACCATCAGGCTGAAGCTTTCTTT | CASNHYHQAEAFF
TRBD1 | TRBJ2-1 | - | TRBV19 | TGTGCCAGTAGTTCACGACAGGGGGGAGGGCCGTACAATGAGCAGTTCTTC | CASSSRQGGGPYNEQFF
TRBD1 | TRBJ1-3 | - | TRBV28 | TGTGCCAGCAGTCGCGGGACAGCCTATGGAAACACCATATATTTT | CASSRGTAYGNTIYF
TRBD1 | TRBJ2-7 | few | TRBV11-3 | TGTGCCAGCAGCTTAGGACAGGGAAACTACGAGCAGTACTTC | CASSLGQGNYEQYF
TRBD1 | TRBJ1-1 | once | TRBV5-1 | TGCGCCAGCAGCCAGACAGGGTTTGGGACTGAAGCTTTCTTT | CASSQTGFGTEAFF
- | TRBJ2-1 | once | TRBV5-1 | TGCGCCAGCAGCCTGGCGGGGAGCTCTTACAATGAGCAGTTCTTC | CASSLAGSSYNEQFF
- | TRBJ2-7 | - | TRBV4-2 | TGTGCCAGCAGCCAAGAAGAGGGATCCTACGAGCAGTACTTC | CASSQEEGSYEQYF
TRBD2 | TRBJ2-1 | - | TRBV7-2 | TGTGCCAGCAGCCCCGGGGGGACCTACAATGAGCAGTTCTTC | CASSPGGTYNEQFF
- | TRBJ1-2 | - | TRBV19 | TGTGCCAGTAGACCGGGACAACGCTATGGCTACACCTTC | CASRPGQRYGYTF
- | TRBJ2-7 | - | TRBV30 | TGTGCCTGGGCTATTAGCAACGAGCAGTACTTC | CAWAISNEQYF
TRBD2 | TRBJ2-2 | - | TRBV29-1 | TGCAGCGTTGCCGCTAGCGGGGCCGGGGAGCTGTTTTTT | CSVAASGAGELFF
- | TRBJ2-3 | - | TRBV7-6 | TGTGCCAGCAGCTCCCGGACAGGCACAGATACGCAGTATTTT | CASSSRTGTDTQYF
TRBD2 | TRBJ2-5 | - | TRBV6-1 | TGTGCCAGCAGTGAAAGGACTAGCGGGAGTAGGCTTAAAGAGACCCAGTACTTC | CASSERTSGSRLKETQYF
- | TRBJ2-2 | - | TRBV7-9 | TGTGCCAGCAGCTTAGGAGACCTTCTAGGGGCCGGGGAGCTGTTTTTT | CASSLGDLLGAGELFF
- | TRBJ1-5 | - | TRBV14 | TGTGCCAGCAGCCAACACACAAATCAGCCCCAGCATTTT | CASSQHTNQPQHF
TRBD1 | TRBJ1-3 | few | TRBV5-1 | TGCGCCAGCAGCGAGGACAGGGGAATCTCTGGAAACACCATATATTTT | CASSEDRGISGNTIYF
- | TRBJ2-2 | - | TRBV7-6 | TGTGCCAGCAGCTTGGGACAACACACCGGGGAGCTGTTTTTT | CASSLGQHTGELFF
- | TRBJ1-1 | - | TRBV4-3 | TGCGCCAGCAGCCAAGCCACAGGGTTCACTGAAGCTTTCTTT | CASSQATGFTEAFF
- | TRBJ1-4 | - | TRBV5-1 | TGCGCCAGCAGCTTCCAGGGGATTAATGAAAAACTGTTTTTT | CASSFQGINEKLFF
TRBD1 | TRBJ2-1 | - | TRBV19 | TGTGCCAGTAGCCGGGACAGGGGGGAGAATGAGCAGTTCTTC | CASSRDRGENEQFF
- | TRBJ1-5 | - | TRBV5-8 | TGTGCCAGCAGCTTGGGCAGGCGTAGCAATCAGCCCCAGCATTTT | CASSLGRRSNQPQHF
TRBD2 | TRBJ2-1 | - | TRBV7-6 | TGTGCCAGCAGCTTAGGGACTAGCGGGAGCCGTGGCGAGCAGTTCTTC | CASSLGTSGSRGEQFF
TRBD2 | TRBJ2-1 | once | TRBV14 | TGTGCCAGCAGCCAAGAAGGGACTAGCGGGAGGAATTATCTCAATGAGCAGTTCTTC | CASSQEGTSGRNYLNEQFF
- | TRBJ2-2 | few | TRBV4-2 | TGTGCCAGCAGCCTAAAGACAGAAAACACCGGGGAGCTGTTTTTT | CASSLKTENTGELFF
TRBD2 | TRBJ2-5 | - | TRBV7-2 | TGTGCCAGCAGGGGGGGGGTCCAGGCCGCTAAGACCCAGTACTTC | CASRGGVQAAKTQYF
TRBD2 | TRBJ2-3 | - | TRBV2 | TGTGCCAGCAGTGGGACTAGCCATTCGACCACAGATACGCAGTATTTT | CASSGTSHSTTDTQYF